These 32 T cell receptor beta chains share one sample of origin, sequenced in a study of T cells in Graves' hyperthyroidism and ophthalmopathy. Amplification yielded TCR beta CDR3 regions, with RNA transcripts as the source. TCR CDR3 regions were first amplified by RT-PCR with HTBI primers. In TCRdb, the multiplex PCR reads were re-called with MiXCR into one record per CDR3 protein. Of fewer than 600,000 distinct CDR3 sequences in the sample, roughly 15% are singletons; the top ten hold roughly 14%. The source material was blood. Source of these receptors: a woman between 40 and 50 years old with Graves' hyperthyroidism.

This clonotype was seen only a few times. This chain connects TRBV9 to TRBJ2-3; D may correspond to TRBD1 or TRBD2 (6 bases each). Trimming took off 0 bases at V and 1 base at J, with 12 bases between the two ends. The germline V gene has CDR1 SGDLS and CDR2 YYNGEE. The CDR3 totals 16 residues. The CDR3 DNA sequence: TGTGCCAGCAGCGTAGGGGTTGGGGGGCGCACAGATACGCAGTATTTT. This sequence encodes CASSVGVGGRTDTQYF.

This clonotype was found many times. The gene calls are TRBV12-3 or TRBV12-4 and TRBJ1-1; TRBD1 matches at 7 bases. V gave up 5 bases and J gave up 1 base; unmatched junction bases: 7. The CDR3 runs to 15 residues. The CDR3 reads CASSPAGTANTEAFF. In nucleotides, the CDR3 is TGTGCCAGCAGTCCGGCCGGGACAGCGAACACTGAAGCTTTCTTT.

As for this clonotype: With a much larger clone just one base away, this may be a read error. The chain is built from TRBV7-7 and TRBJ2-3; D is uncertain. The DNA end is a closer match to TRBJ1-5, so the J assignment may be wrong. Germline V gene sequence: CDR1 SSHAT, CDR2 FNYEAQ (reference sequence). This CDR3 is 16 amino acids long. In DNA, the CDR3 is TGTGCCAGCAGCCAAGTGACCTTAGCGGGAGGAGATACGCAGCATTTT. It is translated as CASSQVTLAGGDTQHF.

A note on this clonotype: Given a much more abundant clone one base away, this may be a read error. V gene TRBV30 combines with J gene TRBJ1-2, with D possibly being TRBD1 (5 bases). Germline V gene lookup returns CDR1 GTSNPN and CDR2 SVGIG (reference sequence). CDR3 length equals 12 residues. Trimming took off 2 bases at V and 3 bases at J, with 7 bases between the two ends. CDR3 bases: TGTGCCTGGAGTCAGGGTCACTATGGCTACACCTTC. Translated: CAWSQGHYGYTF.

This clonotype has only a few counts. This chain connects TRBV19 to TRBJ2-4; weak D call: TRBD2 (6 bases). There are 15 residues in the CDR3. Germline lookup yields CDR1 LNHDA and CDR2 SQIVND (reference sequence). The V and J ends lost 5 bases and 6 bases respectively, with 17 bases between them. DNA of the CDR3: TGTGCCAGTAGTCAAACCTTCTCCGGGGGAAACATTCAGTACTTC. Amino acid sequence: CASSQTFSGGNIQYF.

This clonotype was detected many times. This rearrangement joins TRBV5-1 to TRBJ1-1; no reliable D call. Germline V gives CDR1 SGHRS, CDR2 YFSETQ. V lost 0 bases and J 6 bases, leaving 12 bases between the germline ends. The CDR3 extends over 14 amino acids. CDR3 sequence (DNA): TGCGCCAGCAGCTTGGATTCAGGCCCCTCTGAAGCTTTCTTT. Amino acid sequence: CASSLDSGPSEAFF. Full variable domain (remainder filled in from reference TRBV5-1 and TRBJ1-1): KAGVTQTPRYLIKTRGQQVTLSCSPISGHRSVSWYQQTPGQGLQFLFEYFSETQRNKGNFPGRFSGRQFSNSRSEMNVSTLELGDSALYLCASSLDSGPSEAFFGQGTRLTVV.

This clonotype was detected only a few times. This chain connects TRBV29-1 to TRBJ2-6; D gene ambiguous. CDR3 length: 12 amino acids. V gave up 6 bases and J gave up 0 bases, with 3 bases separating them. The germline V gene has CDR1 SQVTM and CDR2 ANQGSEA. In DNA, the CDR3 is TGCAGCGTGGACTCTGGGGCCAACGTCCTGACTTTC. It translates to CSVDSGANVLTF.

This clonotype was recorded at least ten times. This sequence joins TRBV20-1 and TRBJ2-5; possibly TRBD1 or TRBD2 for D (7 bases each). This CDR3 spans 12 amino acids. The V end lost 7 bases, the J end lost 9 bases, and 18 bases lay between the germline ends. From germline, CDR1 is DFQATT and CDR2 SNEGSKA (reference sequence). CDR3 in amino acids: CSGSGGAGAQYF. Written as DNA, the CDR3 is TGCAGTGGTTCAGGGGGGGCTGGGGCCCAGTACTTC.

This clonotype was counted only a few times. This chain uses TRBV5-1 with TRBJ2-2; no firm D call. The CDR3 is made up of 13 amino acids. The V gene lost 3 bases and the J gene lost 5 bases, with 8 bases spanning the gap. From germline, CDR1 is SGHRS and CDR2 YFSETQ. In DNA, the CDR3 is TGCGCCAGCAGCTCTGGACGAACCGGGGAGCTGTTTTTT. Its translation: CASSSGRTGELFF. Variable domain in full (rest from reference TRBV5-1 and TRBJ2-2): KAGVTQTPRYLIKTRGQQVTLSCSPISGHRSVSWYQQTPGQGLQFLFEYFSETQRNKGNFPGRFSGRQFSNSRSEMNVSTLELGDSALYLCASSSGRTGELFFGEGSRLTVL.

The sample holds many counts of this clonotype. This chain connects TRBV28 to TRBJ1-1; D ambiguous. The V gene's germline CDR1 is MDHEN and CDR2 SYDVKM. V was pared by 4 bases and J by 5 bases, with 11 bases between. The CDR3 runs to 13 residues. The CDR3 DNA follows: TGTGCCAGCAGTTGGCCGTTGAGGACTGAAGCTTTCTTT. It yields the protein CASSWPLRTEAFF.

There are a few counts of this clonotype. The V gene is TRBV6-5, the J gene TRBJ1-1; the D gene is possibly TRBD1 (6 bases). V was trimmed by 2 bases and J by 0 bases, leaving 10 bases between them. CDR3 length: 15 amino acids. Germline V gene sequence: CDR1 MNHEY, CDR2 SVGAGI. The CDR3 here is CASSYGTLMNTEAFF. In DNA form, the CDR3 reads TGTGCCAGCAGTTACGGGACACTTATGAACACTGAAGCTTTCTTT.

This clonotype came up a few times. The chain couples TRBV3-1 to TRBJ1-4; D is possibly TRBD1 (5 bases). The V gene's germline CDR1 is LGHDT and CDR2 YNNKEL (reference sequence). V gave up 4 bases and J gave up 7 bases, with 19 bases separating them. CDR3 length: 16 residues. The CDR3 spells CASSPKDKWTSEKLFF. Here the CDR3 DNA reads TGTGCCAGCAGCCCCAAGGACAAGTGGACGAGTGAAAAACTGTTTTTT.

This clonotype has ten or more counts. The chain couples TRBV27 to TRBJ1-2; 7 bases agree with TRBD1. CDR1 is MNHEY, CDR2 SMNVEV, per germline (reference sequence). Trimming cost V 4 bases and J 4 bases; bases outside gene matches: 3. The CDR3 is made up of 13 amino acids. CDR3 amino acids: CASSSGTVYGYTF. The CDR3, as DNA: TGTGCCAGCAGTTCGGGGACAGTCTATGGCTACACCTTC.

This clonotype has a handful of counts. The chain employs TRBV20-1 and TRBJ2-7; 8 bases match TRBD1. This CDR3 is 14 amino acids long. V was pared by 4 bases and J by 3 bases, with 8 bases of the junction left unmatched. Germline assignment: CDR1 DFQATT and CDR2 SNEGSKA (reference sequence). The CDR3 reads CSANPGQDFYEQYF. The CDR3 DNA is TGCAGTGCTAATCCGGGACAGGACTTCTACGAGCAGTACTTC.

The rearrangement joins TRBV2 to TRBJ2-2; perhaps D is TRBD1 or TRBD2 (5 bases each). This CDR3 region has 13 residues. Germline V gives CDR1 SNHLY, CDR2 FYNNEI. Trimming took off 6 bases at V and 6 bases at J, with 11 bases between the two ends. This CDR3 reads CASRNGGAGELFF. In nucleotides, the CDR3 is TGTGCCAGCAGGAATGGGGGAGCCGGGGAGCTGTTTTTT.

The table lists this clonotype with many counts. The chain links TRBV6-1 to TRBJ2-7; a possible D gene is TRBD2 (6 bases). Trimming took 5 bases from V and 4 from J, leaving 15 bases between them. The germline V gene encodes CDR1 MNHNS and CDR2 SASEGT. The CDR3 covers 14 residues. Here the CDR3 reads CASSPVRDRYEQYF. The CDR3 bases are TGTGCCAGCAGTCCTGTGCGGGATCGGTACGAGCAGTACTTC.

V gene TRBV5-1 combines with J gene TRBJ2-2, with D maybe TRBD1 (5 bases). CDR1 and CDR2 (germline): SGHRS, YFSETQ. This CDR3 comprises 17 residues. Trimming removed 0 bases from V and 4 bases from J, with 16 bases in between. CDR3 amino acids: CASSLAPQGVGTGELFF. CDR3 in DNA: TGCGCCAGCAGCTTGGCCCCGCAGGGCGTGGGCACCGGGGAGCTGTTTTTT.

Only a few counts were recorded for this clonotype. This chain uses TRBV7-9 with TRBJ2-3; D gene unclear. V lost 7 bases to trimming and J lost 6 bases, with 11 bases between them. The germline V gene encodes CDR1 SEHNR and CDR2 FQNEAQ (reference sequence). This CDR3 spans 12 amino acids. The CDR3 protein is CASTASGDTQYF. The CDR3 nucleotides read TGTGCCAGCACCGCCTCTGGGGATACGCAGTATTTT.

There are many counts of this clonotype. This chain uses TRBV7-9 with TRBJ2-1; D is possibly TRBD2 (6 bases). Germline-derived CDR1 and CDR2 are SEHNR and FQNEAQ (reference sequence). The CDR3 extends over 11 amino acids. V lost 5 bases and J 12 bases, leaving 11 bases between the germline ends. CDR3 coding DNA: TGTGCCAGCAGCGCCGACGGGAGGCAGTTCTTC. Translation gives CASSADGRQFF.

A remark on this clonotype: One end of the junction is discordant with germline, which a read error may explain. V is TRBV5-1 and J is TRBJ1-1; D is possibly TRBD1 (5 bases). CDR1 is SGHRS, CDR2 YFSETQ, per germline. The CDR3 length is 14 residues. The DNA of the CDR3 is TGCGCCAGCAGCCTGGGGACGGCGAACACTGAAGCTCTCTTT. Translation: CASSLGTANTEALF.

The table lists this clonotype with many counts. The CDR3 sequence: CASSPVGGRMETQYF. The CDR3 bases are TGTGCCAGCAGCCCAGTTGGGGGGAGGATGGAGACCCAGTACTTC. The chain couples TRBV11-2 to TRBJ2-5, with TRBD2 as a possible D gene (6 bases). V gave up 5 bases and J gave up 5 bases, with 18 bases separating them. Germline V lookup: CDR1 SGHAT, CDR2 FQNNGV. CDR3 length: 15 amino acids.

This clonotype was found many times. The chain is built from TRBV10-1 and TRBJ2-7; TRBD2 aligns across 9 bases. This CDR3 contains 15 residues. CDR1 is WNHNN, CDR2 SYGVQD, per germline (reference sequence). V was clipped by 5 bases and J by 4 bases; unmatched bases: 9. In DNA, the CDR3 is TGCGCCAGCAGTTTCGGCGGTAGCGGGAGTTACGAGCAGTACTTC. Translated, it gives CASSFGGSGSYEQYF.

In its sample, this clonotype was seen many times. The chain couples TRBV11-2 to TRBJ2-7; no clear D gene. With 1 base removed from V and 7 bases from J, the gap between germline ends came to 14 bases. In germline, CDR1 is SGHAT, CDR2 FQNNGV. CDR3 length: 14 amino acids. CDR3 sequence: CASSLADSSTEQYF. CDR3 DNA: TGTGCCAGCAGCTTAGCCGATTCCTCGACTGAGCAGTACTTC.

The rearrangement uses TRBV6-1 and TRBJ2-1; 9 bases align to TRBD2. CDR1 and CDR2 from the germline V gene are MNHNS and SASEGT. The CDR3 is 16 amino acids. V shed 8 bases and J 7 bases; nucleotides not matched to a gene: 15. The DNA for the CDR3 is TGTGCCAGCCTTCCAAGATTAGCGGGAGTGAGAAATGAGCAGTTCTTC. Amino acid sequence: CASLPRLAGVRNEQFF.

The CDR3 is CSAQGTGQFGYGYTF. CDR3 nucleotides: TGCAGCGCCCAAGGTACAGGACAGTTTGGTTATGGCTACACCTTC. The rearrangement links TRBV29-1 to TRBJ1-2; maybe TRBD1 (6 bases). CDR3 length: 15 residues. Between the trimmed V and J ends, which lost 7 bases and 5 bases, there was a span of 23 bases. Germline V gives CDR1 SQVTM, CDR2 ANQGSEA. The whole variable domain, filled in from reference TRBV29-1 and TRBJ1-2, reads SAVISQKPSRDICQRGTSLTIQCQVDSQVTMMFWYRQQPGQSLTLIATANQGSEATYESGFVIDKFPISRPNLTFSTLTVSNMSPEDSSIYLCSAQGTGQFGYGYTFGSGTRLTVV.

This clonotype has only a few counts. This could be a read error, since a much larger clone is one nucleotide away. The CDR3 reads CASSPGAGSNQPQHF. The DNA of the CDR3 is TGTGCCAGCAGCCCCGGGGCAGGGAGCAATCAGCCCCAGCATTTT. The chain carries TRBV7-2 and TRBJ1-5; D may be TRBD1 (5 bases). Trimming stripped 5 bases from V and 1 base from J, with 12 bases between. The germline gives CDR1 SGHTA, CDR2 FQGNSA. The CDR3 contains 15 residues.

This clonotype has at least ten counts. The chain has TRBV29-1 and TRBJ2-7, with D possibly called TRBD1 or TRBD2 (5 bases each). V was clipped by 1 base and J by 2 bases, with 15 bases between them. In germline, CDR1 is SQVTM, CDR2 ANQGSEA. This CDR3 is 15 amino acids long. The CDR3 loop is CSVEGDERHAYEQYF. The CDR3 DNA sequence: TGCAGCGTTGAAGGGGACGAACGGCACGCCTACGAGCAGTACTTC.

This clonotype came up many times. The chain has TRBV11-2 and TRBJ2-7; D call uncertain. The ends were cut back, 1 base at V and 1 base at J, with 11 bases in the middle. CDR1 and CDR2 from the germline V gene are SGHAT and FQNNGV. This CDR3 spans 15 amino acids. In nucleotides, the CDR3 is TGTGCCAGCAGCTTAGGACGCGGTTTTTCCTACGAGCAGTACTTC. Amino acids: CASSLGRGFSYEQYF. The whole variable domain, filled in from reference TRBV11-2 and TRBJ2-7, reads EAGVAQSPRYKIIEKRQSVAFWCNPISGHATLYWYQQILGQGPKLLIQFQNNGVVDDSQLPKDRFSAERLKGVDSTLKIQPAKLEDSAVYLCASSLGRGFSYEQYFGPGTRLTVT.

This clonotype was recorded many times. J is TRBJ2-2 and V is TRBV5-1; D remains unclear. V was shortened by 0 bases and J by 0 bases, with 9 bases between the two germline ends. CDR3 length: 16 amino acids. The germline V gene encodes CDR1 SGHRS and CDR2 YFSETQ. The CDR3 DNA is TGCGCCAGCAGCTTGGGTCCGACATCGAACACCGGGGAGCTGTTTTTT. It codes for CASSLGPTSNTGELFF.

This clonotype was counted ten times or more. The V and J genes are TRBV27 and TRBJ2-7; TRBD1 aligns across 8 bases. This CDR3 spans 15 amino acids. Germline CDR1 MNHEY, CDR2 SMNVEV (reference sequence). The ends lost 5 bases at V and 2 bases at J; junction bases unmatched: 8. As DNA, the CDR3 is TGTGCCAGCAGTCCTCAGGGGGCGACGACCTACGAGCAGTACTTC. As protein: CASSPQGATTYEQYF.

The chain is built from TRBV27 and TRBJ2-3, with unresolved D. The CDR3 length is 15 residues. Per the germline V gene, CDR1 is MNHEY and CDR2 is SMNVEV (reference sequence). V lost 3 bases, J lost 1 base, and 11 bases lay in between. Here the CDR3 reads CASSFVSKGTDTQYF. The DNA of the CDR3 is TGTGCCAGCAGTTTCGTCTCGAAGGGCACAGATACGCAGTATTTT.

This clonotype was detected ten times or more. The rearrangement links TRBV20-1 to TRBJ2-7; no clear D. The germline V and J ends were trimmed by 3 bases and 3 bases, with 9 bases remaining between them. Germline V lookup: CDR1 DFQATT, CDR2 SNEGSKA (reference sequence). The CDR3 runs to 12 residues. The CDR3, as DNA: TGCAGTGCTAGGGTTAGCAACTACGAGCAGTACTTC. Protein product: CSARVSNYEQYF.